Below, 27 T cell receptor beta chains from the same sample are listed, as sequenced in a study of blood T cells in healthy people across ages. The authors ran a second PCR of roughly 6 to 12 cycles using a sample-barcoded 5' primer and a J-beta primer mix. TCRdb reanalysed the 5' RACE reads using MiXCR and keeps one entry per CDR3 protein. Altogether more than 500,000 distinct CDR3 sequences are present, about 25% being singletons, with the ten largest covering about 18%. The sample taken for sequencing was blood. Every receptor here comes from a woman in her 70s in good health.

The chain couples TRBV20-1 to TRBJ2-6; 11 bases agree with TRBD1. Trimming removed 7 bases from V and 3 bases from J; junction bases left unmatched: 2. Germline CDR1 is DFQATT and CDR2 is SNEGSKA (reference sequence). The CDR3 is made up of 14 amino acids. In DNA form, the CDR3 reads TGCAGTGGGACAGGGGGCCGTGGGGCCAACGTCCTGACTTTC. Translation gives CSGTGGRGANVLTF.

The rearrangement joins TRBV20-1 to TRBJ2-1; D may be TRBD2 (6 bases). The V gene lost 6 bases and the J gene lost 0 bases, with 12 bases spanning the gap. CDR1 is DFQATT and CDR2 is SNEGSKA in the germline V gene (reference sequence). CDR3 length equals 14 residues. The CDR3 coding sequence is TGCAGTGCCAAAAGCGGGCGCTCCTACAATGAGCAGTTCTTC. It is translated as CSAKSGRSYNEQFF.

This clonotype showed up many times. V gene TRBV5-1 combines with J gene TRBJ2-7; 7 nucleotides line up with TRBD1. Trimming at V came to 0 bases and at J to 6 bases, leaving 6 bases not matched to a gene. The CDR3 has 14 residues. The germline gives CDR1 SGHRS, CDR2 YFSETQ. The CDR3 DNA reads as TGCGCCAGCAGCTTGGGGGACAGACAGGGCGAGCAGTACTTC. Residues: CASSLGDRQGEQYF. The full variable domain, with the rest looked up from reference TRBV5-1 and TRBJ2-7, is KAGVTQTPRYLIKTRGQQVTLSCSPISGHRSVSWYQQTPGQGLQFLFEYFSETQRNKGNFPGRFSGRQFSNSRSEMNVSTLELGDSALYLCASSLGDRQGEQYFGPGTRLTVT.

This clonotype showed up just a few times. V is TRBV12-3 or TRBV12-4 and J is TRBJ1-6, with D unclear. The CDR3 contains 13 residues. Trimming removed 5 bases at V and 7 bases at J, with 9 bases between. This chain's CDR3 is CASSKGSNSPLHF. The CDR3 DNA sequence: TGTGCCAGCAGTAAAGGATCAAATTCACCCCTCCACTTT.

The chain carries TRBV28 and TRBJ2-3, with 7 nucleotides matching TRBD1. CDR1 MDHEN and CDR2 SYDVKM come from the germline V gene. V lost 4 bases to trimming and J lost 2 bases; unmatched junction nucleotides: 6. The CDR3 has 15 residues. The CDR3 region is CASSSSGTATDTQYF. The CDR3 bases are TGTGCCAGCAGTTCGTCCGGGACAGCCACAGATACGCAGTATTTT.

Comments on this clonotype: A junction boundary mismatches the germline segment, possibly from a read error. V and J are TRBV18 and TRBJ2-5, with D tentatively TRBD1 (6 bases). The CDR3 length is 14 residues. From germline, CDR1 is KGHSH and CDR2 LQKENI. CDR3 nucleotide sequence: TGTGCCGGCTCACCACGGACAGTTAAAGAGACCCAGTACTTC. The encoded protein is CAGSPRTVKETQYF.

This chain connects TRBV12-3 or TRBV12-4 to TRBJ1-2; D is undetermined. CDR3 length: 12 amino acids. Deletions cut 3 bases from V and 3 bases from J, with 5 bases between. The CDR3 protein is CASSFWDYGYTF. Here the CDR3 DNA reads TGTGCCAGCAGTTTCTGGGACTATGGCTACACCTTC.

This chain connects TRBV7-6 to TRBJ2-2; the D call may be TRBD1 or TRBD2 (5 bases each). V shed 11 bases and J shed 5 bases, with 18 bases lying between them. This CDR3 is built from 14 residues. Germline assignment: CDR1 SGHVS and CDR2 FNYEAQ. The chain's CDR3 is CACAGDPRTGELFF. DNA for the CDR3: TGTGCCTGCGCTGGGGACCCGAGGACCGGGGAGCTGTTTTTT. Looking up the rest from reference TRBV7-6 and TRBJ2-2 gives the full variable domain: GAGVSQSPRYKVTKRGQDVALRCDPISGHVSLYWYRQALGQGPEFLTYFNYEAQQDKSGLPNDRFSAERPEGSISTLTIQRTEQRDSAMYRCACAGDPRTGELFFGEGSRLTVL.

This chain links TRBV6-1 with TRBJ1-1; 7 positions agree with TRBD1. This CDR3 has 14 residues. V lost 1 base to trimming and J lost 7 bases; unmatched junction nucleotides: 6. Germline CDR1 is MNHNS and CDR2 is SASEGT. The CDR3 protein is CASSEGGTAVEAFF. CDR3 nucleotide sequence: TGTGCCAGCAGTGAAGGGGGGACAGCGGTTGAAGCTTTCTTT.

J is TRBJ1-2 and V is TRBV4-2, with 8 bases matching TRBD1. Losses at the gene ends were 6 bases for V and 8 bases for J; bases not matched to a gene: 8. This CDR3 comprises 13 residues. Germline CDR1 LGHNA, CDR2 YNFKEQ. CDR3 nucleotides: TGTGCCAGCAGGCTCGGGACAGGTTTAGGCTACACCTTC. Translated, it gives CASRLGTGLGYTF.

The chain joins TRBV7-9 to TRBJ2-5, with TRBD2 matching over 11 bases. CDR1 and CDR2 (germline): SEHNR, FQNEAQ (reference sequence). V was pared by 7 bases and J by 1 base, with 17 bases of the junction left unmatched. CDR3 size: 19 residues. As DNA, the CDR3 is TGTGCCAGCAACTTCCCCGTTAGCGGGGGGGCCAGAATCCAAGAGACCCAGTACTTC. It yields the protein CASNFPVSGGARIQETQYF.

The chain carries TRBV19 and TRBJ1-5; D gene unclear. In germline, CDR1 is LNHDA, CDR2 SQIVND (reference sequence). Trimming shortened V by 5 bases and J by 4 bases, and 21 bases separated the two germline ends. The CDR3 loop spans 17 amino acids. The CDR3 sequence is CASSSRSHSGQNQPQHF. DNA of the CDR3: TGTGCCAGTAGTTCGCGCAGTCACAGTGGCCAAAATCAGCCCCAGCATTTT.

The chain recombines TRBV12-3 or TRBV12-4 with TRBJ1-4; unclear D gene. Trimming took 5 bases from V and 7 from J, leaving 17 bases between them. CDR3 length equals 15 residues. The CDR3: CASSPIGGYSEKLFF. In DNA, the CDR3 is TGTGCCAGCAGTCCCATAGGAGGGTATAGTGAAAAACTGTTTTTT.

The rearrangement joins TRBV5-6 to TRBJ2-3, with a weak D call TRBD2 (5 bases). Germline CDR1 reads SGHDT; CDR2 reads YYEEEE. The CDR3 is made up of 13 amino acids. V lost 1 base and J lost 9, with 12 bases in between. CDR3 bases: TGTGCCAGCAGCTTGTCTCAGCGGCAGACGCAGTATTTT. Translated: CASSLSQRQTQYF.

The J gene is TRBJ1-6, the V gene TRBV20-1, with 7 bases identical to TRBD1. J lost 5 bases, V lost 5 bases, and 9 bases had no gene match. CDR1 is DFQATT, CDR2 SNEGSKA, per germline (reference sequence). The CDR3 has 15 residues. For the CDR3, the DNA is TGCAGTGCTCCCTCGGAGACAGGGAATAATTCACCCCTCCACTTT. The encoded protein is CSAPSETGNNSPLHF.

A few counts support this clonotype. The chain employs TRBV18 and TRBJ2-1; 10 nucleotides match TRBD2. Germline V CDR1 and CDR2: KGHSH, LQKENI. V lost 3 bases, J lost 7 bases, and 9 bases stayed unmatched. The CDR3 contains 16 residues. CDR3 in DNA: TGTGCCAGCTCACCTAACGGAGCGGGGGGGCCAAATGAGCAGTTCTTC. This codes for CASSPNGAGGPNEQFF.

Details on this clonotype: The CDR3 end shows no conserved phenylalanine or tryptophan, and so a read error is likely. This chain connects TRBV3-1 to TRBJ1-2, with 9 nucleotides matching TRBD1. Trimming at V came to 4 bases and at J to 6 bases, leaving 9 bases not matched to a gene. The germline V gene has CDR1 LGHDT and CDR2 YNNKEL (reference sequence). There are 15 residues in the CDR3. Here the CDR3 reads CASSPLDRGRNGYTL. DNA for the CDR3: TGTGCCAGCAGCCCATTGGACAGGGGCAGGAATGGCTACACCCTC.

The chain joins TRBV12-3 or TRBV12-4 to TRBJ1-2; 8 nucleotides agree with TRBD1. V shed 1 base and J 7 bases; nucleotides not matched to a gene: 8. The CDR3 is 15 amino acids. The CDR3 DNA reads TGTGCCAGCAGTTTAGAACAGGGGGTATCGGTTGGCTACACCTTC. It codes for CASSLEQGVSVGYTF.

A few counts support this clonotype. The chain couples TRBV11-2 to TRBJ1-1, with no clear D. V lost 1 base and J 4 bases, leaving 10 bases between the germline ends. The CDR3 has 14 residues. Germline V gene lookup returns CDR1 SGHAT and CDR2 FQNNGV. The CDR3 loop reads CASSLGARTTEAFF. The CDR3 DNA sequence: TGTGCCAGCAGCTTAGGGGCGAGAACCACTGAAGCTTTCTTT.

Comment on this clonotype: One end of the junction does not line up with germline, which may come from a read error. DNA for the CDR3: TGTGCCAGCAGGGAAGACAGGGGGCCCGGGGAGCTGTTTTTT. Its translation: CASREDRGPGELFF. The rearrangement uses TRBV2 and TRBJ2-2; 10 positions match TRBD1. The length of the CDR3 is 14 residues. Per germline, CDR1 SNHLY and CDR2 FYNNEI.

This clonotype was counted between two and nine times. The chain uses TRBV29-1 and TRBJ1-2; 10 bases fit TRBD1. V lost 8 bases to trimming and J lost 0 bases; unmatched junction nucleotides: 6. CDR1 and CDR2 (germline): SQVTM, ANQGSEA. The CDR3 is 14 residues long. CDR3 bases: TGCAGCACAACCGGGACAGGGGCTAACTATGGCTACACCTTC. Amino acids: CSTTGTGANYGYTF.

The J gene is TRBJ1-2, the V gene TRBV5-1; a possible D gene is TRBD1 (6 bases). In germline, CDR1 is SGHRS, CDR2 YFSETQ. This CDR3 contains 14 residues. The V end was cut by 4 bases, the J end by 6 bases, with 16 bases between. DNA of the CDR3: TGCGCCAGCAGCCTCGGGCAGGGGACCCATGGCTACACCTTC. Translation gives CASSLGQGTHGYTF. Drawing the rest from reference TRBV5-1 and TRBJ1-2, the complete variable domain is KAGVTQTPRYLIKTRGQQVTLSCSPISGHRSVSWYQQTPGQGLQFLFEYFSETQRNKGNFPGRFSGRQFSNSRSEMNVSTLELGDSALYLCASSLGQGTHGYTFGSGTRLTVV.

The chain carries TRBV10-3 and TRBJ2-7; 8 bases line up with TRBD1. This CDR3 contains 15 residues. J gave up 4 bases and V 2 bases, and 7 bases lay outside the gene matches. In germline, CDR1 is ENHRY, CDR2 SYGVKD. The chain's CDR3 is CAISEDDRGSYEQYF. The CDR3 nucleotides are TGTGCCATCAGTGAGGACGACAGGGGATCATACGAGCAGTACTTC.

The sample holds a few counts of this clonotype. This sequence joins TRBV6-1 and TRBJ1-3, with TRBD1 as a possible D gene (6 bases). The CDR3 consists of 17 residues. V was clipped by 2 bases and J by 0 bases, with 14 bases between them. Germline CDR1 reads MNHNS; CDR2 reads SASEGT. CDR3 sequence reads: CASSEYHQGNSGNTIYF. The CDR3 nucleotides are TGTGCCAGCAGTGAATACCATCAGGGGAACTCTGGAAACACCATATATTTT.

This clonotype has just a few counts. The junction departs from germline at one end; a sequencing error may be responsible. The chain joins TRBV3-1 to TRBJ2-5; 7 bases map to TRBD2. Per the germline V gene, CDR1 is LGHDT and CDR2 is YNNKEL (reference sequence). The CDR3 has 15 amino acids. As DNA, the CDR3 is TGTGCCAACAGCCTACCTAGCGGAAACCAAGAGACCCAGTACTTC. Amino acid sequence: CANSLPSGNQETQYF.

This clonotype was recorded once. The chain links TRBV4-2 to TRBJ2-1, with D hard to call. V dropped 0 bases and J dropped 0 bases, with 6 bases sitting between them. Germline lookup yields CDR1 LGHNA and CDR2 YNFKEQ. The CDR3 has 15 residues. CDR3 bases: TGTGCCAGCAGCCAAGATCGGGTCTCCTACAATGAGCAGTTCTTC. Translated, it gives CASSQDRVSYNEQFF.

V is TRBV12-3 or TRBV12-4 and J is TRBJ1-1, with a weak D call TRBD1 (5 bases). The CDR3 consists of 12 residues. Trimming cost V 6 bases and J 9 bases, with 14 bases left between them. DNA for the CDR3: TGTGCCAGCAGCCAGCAGGGTATCAAAGCTTTCTTT. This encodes CASSQQGIKAFF.